Shown below are 4 T cell receptor beta chains from a single sample sequenced in a study of human T cells and chemical hapten exposure. As to time point: pre-sensitization, week 0. Documented treatment: therapeutic diphenylcyclopropenone sensitization with weekly scalp DPC. TCRdb used MiXCR to reprocess the RACE reads, holding one entry per CDR3 protein. The data hold approximately 370,000 distinct CDR3 sequences, with around 5.5% observed a single time. The sample here was whole blood, taken in connection with sensitization to the hapten diphenylcyclopropenone (DPC). The receptors originated from a woman in her late teens or twenties with alopecia areata. Some clones in this sample may be carry-over from other donors' samples.

The table lists this clonotype with many counts. The J gene is TRBJ1-1, the V gene TRBV6-5; D is ambiguous. The germline CDR1 and CDR2 sequences are MNHEY and SVGAGI. The V gene lost 6 bases and the J gene lost 1 base, with 6 bases spanning the gap. The CDR3 consists of 12 residues. The CDR3 sequence is CASRPSNTEAFF. The CDR3 nucleotides read TGTGCCAGCAGACCGTCGAACACTGAAGCTTTCTTT.

This clonotype was picked up many times. The V gene is TRBV6-4, the J gene TRBJ2-3; 8 bases are shared with TRBD2. Germline V gene sequence: CDR1 MRHNA, CDR2 SNTAGT. The CDR3 runs to 14 residues. With 6 bases clipped from V and 2 bases from J, the junction kept 4 bases outside the gene matches. CDR3: CASSLTSVTDTQYF. The CDR3 nucleotides read TGTGCCAGCAGCCTGACTAGCGTCACAGATACGCAGTATTTT.

The genes are TRBV2 and TRBJ2-1; no clear D gene. V was clipped by 6 bases and J by 5 bases, with 8 bases between them. CDR1 and CDR2 (germline): SNHLY, FYNNEI. The CDR3 has 12 residues. CDR3 amino acids: CASRGPDNEQFF. The CDR3 region has the DNA TGTGCCAGCAGAGGGCCTGACAATGAGCAGTTCTTC. The full variable domain, completed using reference TRBV2 and TRBJ2-1, is EPEVTQTPSHQVTQMGQEVILRCVPISNHLYFYWYRQILGQKVEFLVSFYNNEISEKSEIFDDQFSVERPDGSNFTLKIRSTKLEDSAMYFCASRGPDNEQFFGPGTRLTVL.

This clonotype was found many times. V usage is TRBV2 and J usage is TRBJ2-1; weak D call: TRBD2 (6 bases). V was clipped by 3 bases and J by 8 bases, with 14 bases between them. CDR1 is SNHLY, CDR2 FYNNEI, per germline. The CDR3 has 14 amino acids. The CDR3 loop is CASSEGLARDEQFF. Written as DNA, the CDR3 is TGTGCCAGCAGTGAGGGGCTAGCGAGGGATGAGCAGTTCTTC.